The 13 T cell receptor beta chains listed next were all sequenced from one sample in a study of T cells in Graves' hyperthyroidism and ophthalmopathy. TCR beta CDR3 sequences were amplified from RNA transcripts. TCR CDR3 underwent first-round RT-PCR with the HTBI primer set. MiXCR, run by TCRdb on the multiplex PCR reads, gives a single entry per CDR3 protein. The sample lists 300,000 to 350,000 distinct CDR3 sequences, approximately 17% seen once, with around 35% in the top ten. Input material: blood. Source of these receptors: a man aged 30 to 45 with Graves' hyperthyroidism.

This chain links TRBV6-5 with TRBJ2-7; 12 bases are shared with TRBD2. The CDR3 sequence is 16 residues long. The V gene's germline CDR1 is MNHEY and CDR2 SVGAGI. J gave up 4 bases and V 2 bases, and 6 bases lay outside the gene matches. CDR3 loop: CASSYPTSGSGYEQYF. In DNA, the CDR3 is TGTGCCAGCAGTTACCCGACTAGCGGGAGTGGGTACGAGCAGTACTTC.

Details on this clonotype: A much larger clone lies one base from this, so it may be a read error. The V and J genes are TRBV20-1 and TRBJ2-1; 8 bases match TRBD1. The trim removed 4 bases at V and 10 bases at J, leaving 9 bases unmatched. The CDR3 sequence is 13 residues long. Germline-derived CDR1 and CDR2 are DFQATT and SNEGSKA (reference sequence). The CDR3 coding sequence is TGCAGTGCTATCAGGGGGCGATTGGGCGAGCAGTTCTTC. It encodes CSAIRGRLGEQFF.

This clonotype was seen many times. The V call is TRBV20-1, the J call TRBJ2-5; 9 bases are a match to TRBD2. CDR1 is DFQATT and CDR2 is SNEGSKA in the germline V gene (reference sequence). Trimming cost V 3 bases and J 5 bases; bases outside gene matches: 4. The CDR3 is 13 amino acids. The CDR3 region has the DNA TGCAGTGCTAGGAAAAGCGGGAGGGAGACCCAGTACTTC. Translating it yields CSARKSGRETQYF.

This clonotype has at least ten counts. V usage is TRBV20-1 and J usage is TRBJ1-5; D unresolved. The germline V and J ends were trimmed by 4 bases and 2 bases, with 9 bases remaining between them. The germline CDR1 and CDR2 sequences are DFQATT and SNEGSKA (reference sequence). The CDR3 consists of 13 residues. The CDR3 DNA reads as TGCAGTGCTAAGGACGGGGGCAATCAGCCCCAGCATTTT. Translating it yields CSAKDGGNQPQHF.

The chain joins TRBV5-1 to TRBJ2-1; D possibly uses TRBD1 or TRBD2 (5 bases each). The CDR3 is 12 residues long. Germline V lookup: CDR1 SGHRS, CDR2 YFSETQ. Trimming shortened V by 5 bases and J by 15 bases, and 18 bases separated the two germline ends. The CDR3: CASRAPGTFPFF. The CDR3 bases are TGCGCCAGCAGGGCCCCGGGGACCTTTCCGTTCTTC.

This clonotype was counted many times. The gene calls are TRBV10-3 and TRBJ2-7; no clear D. CDR3 length equals 16 residues. Germline CDR1 is ENHRY and CDR2 is SYGVKD. With 6 bases removed from V and 4 bases from J, the gap between germline ends came to 22 bases. The CDR3 reads CAISSLSGPRAYEQYF. CDR3 in DNA: TGTGCCATCAGCTCGCTCTCCGGACCTCGGGCATACGAGCAGTACTTC.

This clonotype was counted a few times. The rearrangement links TRBV12-3 or TRBV12-4 to TRBJ2-2; TRBD1 might be the D (5 bases). CDR3 size: 13 residues. Trimming removed 4 bases from V and 5 bases from J, with 8 bases in between. CDR3 DNA: TGTGCCAGCAGTTGGGGCGGAACCGGGGAGCTGTTTTTT. This sequence encodes CASSWGGTGELFF.

This clonotype was recorded at least ten times. The chain combines TRBV27 with TRBJ2-7, with 12 bases fitting TRBD2. V dropped 2 bases and J dropped 6; count of bases not matched to a gene: 5. The length of the CDR3 is 15 residues. Germline V gene sequence: CDR1 MNHEY, CDR2 SMNVEV (reference sequence). The CDR3 DNA follows: TGTGCCAGCAGTTTACGACTAGCGGGAGTTGGCGAGCAGTACTTC. Residues: CASSLRLAGVGEQYF.

This clonotype was counted many times. CDR3 amino acids: CASSGFLGEATQYF. The CDR3 DNA reads as TGTGCCAGCAGTGGATTTTTGGGTGAGGCGACCCAGTACTTC. V is TRBV2 and J is TRBJ2-5; D is unresolved. Trimming took off 4 bases at V and 7 bases at J, with 16 bases between the two ends. Per germline, CDR1 SNHLY and CDR2 FYNNEI. The CDR3 loop spans 14 amino acids.

This clonotype was observed once. The chain has TRBV19 and TRBJ1-2; D might be TRBD1 (6 bases). This CDR3 spans 15 amino acids. V lost 7 bases and J 4 bases, leaving 19 bases between the germline ends. CDR1 and CDR2 (germline): LNHDA, SQIVND (reference sequence). The CDR3 DNA follows: TGTGCCAGTACCCCAATCGGGGGCCTCTTCTATGGCTACACCTTC. As protein: CASTPIGGLFYGYTF.

This clonotype was seen a few times. The chain uses TRBV15 and TRBJ1-3; D is unclear. The CDR3 covers 14 residues. The V end was cut by 0 bases, the J end by 8 bases, with 11 bases between. The germline V gene has CDR1 LNHNV and CDR2 YYDKDF (reference sequence). CDR3 coding DNA: TGTGCCACCAGCAGAGAAACAAGCGGCTACACCATATATTTT. Amino acids: CATSRETSGYTIYF.

Here the CDR3 DNA reads TGTGCCAGCAGTGGGACAGGGGGCGCGGAGACCCAGTACTTC. This gives the protein CASSGTGGAETQYF. V and J are TRBV2 and TRBJ2-5; TRBD1 agrees at 11 bases. This CDR3 has 14 residues. The V gene's germline CDR1 is SNHLY and CDR2 FYNNEI. The ends lost 4 bases at V and 5 bases at J; junction bases unmatched: 3. Drawing the rest from reference TRBV2 and TRBJ2-5, the complete variable domain is EPEVTQTPSHQVTQMGQEVILRCVPISNHLYFYWYRQILGQKVEFLVSFYNNEISEKSEIFDDQFSVERPDGSNFTLKIRSTKLEDSAMYFCASSGTGGAETQYFGPGTRLLVL.

This clonotype was recorded many times. The V gene is TRBV11-2, the J gene TRBJ2-5, with unresolved D. The V end lost 4 bases, the J end lost 4 bases, and 10 bases lay between the germline ends. Germline assignment: CDR1 SGHAT and CDR2 FQNNGV. The CDR3 consists of 13 residues. The CDR3 DNA follows: TGTGCCAGCAGCTCCCGCGTGAGAGAGACCCAGTACTTC. Its protein is CASSSRVRETQYF.